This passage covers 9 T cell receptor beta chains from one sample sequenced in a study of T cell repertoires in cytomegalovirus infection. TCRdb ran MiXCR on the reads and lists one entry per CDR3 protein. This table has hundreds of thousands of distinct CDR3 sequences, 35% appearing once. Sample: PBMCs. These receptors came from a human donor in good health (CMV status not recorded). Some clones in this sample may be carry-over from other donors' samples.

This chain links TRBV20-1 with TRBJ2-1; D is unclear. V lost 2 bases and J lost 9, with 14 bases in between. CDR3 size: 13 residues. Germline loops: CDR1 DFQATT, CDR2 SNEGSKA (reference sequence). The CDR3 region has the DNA TGCAGTGCTAGATCGTTAGTGGATTCTGAGCAGTTCTTC. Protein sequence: CSARSLVDSEQFF.

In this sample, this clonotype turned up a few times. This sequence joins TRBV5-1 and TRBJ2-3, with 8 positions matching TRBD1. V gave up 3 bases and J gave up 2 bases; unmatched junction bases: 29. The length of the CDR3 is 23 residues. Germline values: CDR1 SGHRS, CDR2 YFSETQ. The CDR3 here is CASSYGQGRTGDLRHPPTDTQYF. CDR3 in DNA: TGCGCCAGCAGCTACGGACAGGGAAGGACGGGGGACCTGCGACACCCCCCCACAGATACGCAGTATTTT.

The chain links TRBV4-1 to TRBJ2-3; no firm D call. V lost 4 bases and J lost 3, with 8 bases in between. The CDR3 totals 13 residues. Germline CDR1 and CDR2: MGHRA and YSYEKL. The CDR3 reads CASSPAGTDTQYF. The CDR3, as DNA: TGCGCCAGCAGCCCGGCCGGGACAGATACGCAGTATTTT.

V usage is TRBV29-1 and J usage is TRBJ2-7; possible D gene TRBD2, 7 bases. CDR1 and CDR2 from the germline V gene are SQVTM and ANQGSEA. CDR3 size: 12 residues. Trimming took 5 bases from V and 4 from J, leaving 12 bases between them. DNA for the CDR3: TGCAGCGTTAAAGGGGGGGGGTACGAGCAGTACTTC. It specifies CSVKGGGYEQYF.

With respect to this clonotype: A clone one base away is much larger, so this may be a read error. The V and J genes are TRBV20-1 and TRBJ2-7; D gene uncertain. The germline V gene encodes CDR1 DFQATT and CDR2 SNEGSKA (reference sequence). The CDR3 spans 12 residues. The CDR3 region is CSSRASIYEQYF. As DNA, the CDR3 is TGCAGTTCTAGAGCGTCAATCTACGAGCAGTACTTC.

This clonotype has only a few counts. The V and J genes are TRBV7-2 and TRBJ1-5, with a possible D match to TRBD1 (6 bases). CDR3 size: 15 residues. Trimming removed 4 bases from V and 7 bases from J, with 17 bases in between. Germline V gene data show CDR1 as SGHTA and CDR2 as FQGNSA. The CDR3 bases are TGTGCCAGCAGCTCACAGGGTACGAGTGGACAGCCCCAGCATTTT. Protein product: CASSSQGTSGQPQHF.

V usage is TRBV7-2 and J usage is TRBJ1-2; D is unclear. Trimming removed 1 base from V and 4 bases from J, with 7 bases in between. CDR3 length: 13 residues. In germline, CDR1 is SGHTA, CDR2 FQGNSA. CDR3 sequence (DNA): TGTACCAGCAGCTTAGGAACAGTCTATGGCTACACCTTC. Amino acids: CTSSLGTVYGYTF.

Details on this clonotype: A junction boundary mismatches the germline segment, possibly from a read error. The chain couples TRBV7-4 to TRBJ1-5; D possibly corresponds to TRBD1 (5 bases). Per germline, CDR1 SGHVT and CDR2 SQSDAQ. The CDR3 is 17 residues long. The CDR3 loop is CASSRSGTPGGNQPQHF. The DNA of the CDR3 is TGCGCCAGCAGTCGGTCCGGGACTCCGGGGGGCAATCAGCCCCAGCATTTT. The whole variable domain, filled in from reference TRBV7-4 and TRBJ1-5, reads GAGVSQSPRYKVAKRGRDVALRCDSISGHVTLYWYRQTLGQGSEVLTYSQSDAQRDKSGRPSGRFSAERPERSVSTLKIQRTEQGDSAVYLCASSRSGTPGGNQPQHFGDGTRLSIL.

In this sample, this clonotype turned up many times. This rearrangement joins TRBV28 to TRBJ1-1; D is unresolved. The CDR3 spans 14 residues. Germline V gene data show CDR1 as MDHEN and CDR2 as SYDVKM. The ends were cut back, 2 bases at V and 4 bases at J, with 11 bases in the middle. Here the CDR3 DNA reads TGTGCCAGCAGTTTAACCCTGTCCAGCACTGAAGCTTTCTTT. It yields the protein CASSLTLSSTEAFF.